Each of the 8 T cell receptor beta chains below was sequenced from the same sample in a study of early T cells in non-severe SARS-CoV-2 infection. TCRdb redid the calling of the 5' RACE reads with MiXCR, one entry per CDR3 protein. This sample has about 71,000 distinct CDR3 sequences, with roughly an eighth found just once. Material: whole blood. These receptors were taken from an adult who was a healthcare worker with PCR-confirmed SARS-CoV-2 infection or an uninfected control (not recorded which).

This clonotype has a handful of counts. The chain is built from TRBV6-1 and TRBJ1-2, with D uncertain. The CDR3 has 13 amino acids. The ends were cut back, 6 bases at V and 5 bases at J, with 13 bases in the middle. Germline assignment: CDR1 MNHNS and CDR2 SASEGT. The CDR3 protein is CASSPTAVYGYTF. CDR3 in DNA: TGTGCCAGCAGCCCGACGGCGGTATATGGCTACACCTTC.

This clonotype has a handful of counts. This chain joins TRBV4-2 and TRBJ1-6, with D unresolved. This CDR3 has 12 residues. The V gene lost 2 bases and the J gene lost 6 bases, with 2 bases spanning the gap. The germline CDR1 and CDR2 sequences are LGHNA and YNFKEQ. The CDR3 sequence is CASSQFNSPLHF. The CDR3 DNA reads TGTGCCAGCAGCCAATTTAATTCACCCCTCCACTTT.

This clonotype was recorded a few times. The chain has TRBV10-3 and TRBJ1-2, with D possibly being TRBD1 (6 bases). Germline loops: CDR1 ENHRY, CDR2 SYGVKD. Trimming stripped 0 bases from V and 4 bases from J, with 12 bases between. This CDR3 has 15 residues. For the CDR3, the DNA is TGTGCCATCAGTGAGTCGGCAGGGGCCAGCTATGGCTACACCTTC. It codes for CAISESAGASYGYTF.

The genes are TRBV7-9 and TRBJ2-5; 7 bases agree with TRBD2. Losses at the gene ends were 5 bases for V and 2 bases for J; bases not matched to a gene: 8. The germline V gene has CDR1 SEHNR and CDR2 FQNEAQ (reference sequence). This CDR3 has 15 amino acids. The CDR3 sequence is CASSARIGGQETQYF. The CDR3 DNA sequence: TGTGCCAGCAGCGCCCGGATCGGGGGGCAAGAGACCCAGTACTTC. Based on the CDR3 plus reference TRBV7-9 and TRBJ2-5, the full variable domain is DTGVSQNPRHKITKRGQNVTFRCDPISEHNRLYWYRQTLGQGPEFLTYFQNEAQLEKSRLLSDRFSAERPKGSFSTLEIQRTEQGDSAMYLCASSARIGGQETQYFGPGTRLLVL.

CDR3 nucleotide sequence: TGCGCCAGCAGCCAAGATAAGGTGACTGAAGCTTTCTTT. This encodes CASSQDKVTEAFF. The chain carries TRBV4-3 and TRBJ1-1; D ambiguous. V lost 0 bases and J 5 bases, leaving 7 bases between the germline ends. Germline V gives CDR1 LGHNA, CDR2 YSLEER. This CDR3 has 13 residues.

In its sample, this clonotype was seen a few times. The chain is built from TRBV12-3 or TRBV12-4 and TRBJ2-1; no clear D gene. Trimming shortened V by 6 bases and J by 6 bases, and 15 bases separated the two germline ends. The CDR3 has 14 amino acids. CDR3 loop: CASRKDHTFNEQFF. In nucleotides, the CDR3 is TGTGCCAGCAGAAAGGACCACACCTTCAATGAGCAGTTCTTC.

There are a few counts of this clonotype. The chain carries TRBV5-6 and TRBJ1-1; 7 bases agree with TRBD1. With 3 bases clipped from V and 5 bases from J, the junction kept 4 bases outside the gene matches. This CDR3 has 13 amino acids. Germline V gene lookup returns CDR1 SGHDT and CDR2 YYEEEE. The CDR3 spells CASSSRTGTEAFF. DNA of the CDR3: TGTGCCAGCAGCTCGAGGACAGGAACTGAAGCTTTCTTT.

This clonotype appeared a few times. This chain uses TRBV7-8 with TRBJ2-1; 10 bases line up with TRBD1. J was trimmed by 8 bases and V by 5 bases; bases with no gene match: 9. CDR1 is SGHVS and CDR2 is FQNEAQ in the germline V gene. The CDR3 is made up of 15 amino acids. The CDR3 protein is CASSKPGQGKDEQFF. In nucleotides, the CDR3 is TGTGCCAGCAGCAAACCGGGACAGGGGAAAGATGAGCAGTTCTTC.